This TCR delta chain was captured by sequencing in a study of gamma-delta T cells after stem cell transplantation. TCRdb repeated clone calling on the RT-PCR reads with CATT. Seen here are over a thousand delta-chain clones, around 1.8% observed once, and the top ten hold under 60%. Relative to its sample, this clone is large (0.1 to 1%). A read error is likely here: a far larger clone is one base away. The CDR3 is made up of 20 amino acids. Germline-derived CDR1 and CDR2 are GEAIGNYY and EKD. Sample: gamma-delta T cells. The rearrangement joins TRDV2 to TRDJ3, with 12 nucleotides matching TRDD3. This receptor was identified in a human donor. It is not recorded whose cells these are; they may come from a transplant donor. CDR3 residues: CACDTADLGDTHKDTRPMFF. In DNA, the CDR3 is TGTGCCTGTGACACCGCAGACCTGGGGGATACGCATAAAGACACCCGACCGATGTTTTTC.